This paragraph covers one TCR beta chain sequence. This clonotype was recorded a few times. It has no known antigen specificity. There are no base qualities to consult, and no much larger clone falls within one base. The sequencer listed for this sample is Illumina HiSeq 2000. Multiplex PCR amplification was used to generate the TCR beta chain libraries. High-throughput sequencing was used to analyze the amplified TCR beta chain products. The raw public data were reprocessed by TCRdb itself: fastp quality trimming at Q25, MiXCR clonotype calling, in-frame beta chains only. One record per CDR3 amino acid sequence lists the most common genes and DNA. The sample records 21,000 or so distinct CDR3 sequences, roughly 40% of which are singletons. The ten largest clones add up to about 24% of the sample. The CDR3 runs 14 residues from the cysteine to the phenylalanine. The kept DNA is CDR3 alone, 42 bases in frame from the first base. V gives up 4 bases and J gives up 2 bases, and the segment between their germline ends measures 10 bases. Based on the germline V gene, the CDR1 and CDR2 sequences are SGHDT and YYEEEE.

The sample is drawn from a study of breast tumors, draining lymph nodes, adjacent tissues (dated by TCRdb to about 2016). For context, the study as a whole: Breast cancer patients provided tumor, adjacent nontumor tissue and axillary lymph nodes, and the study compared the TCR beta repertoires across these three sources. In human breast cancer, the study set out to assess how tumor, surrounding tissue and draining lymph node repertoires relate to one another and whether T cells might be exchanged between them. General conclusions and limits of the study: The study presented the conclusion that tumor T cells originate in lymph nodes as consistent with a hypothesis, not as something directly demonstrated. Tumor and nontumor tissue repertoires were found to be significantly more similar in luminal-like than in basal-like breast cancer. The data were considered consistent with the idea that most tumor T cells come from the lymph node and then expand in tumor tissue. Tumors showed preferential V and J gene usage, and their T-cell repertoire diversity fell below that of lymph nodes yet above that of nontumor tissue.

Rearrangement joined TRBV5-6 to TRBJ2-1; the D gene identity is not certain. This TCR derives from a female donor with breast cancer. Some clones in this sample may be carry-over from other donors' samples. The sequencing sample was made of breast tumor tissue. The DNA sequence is TGTGCCAGCAGCGAAGGTGGGGCCTACAATGAGCAGTTCTTC. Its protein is CASSEGGAYNEQFF.